This passage covers 18 T cell receptor beta chains from one sample sequenced in a study of T cells after yellow fever vaccination. TCRdb re-derived calls from the 5' RACE reads in MiXCR, one entry per CDR3 protein. The data show a few hundred thousand distinct CDR3 sequences, approximately 5.7% seen once. Sequenced material: PBMCs, taken 5 days after the yellow fever booster vaccination. The receptors were gathered from a man younger than 45 who received the YFV17D yellow fever vaccine.

This clonotype was observed at least ten times. The chain links TRBV12-3 or TRBV12-4 to TRBJ2-1, with 7 bases lining up with TRBD2. This CDR3 is 15 amino acids long. Trimming at V came to 4 bases and at J to 11 bases, leaving 14 bases not matched to a gene. CDR3: CASSSAIVAGVKQFF. DNA of the CDR3: TGTGCCAGCAGTTCCGCGATTGTGGCGGGAGTTAAGCAGTTCTTC.

In this sample, this clonotype turned up many times. This chain joins TRBV5-1 and TRBJ2-7, with 7 bases that match TRBD2. The J segment lost 4 bases and the V segment lost 4 bases, leaving 11 bases of the junction unmatched. The CDR3 spans 15 residues. In germline, CDR1 is SGHRS, CDR2 YFSETQ. This chain's CDR3 is CASSPEGGSYYEQYF. CDR3 DNA: TGCGCCAGCAGCCCGGAGGGCGGGAGTTATTACGAGCAGTACTTC.

This chain links TRBV7-2 with TRBJ2-1; tentative D call: TRBD2 (5 bases). The V end was cut by 4 bases, the J end by 10 bases, with 11 bases between. From germline, CDR1 is SGHTA and CDR2 FQGNSA. There are 12 residues in the CDR3. CDR3 nucleotide sequence: TGTGCCAGCAGCTACCAAGCGGAAGAGCAGTTCTTC. It codes for CASSYQAEEQFF. Based on the CDR3 plus reference TRBV7-2 and TRBJ2-1, the full variable domain is GAGVSQSPSNKVTEKGKDVELRCDPISGHTALYWYRQSLGQGLEFLIYFQGNSAPDKSGLPSDRFSAERTGGSVSTLTIQRTQQEDSAVYLCASSYQAEEQFFGPGTRLTVL.

This clonotype was seen repeatedly, ten times or more. The chain is built from TRBV14 and TRBJ2-2; the D call may be TRBD1 or TRBD2 (5 bases each). CDR1 SGHDN and CDR2 FVKESK come from the germline V gene. The CDR3 loop spans 13 amino acids. V was shortened by 6 bases and J by 1 base, with 6 bases between the two germline ends. The DNA for the CDR3 is TGTGCCAGCAGGGGACGGAACACCGGGGAGCTGTTTTTT. It translates to CASRGRNTGELFF.

The chain couples TRBV3-1 to TRBJ2-5; D is unclear. The CDR3 has 13 residues. The germline V gene has CDR1 LGHDT and CDR2 YNNKEL (reference sequence). The V end was cut by 4 bases, the J end by 8 bases, with 14 bases between. CDR3 sequence reads: CASSLTRVSTQYF. The DNA of the CDR3 is TGTGCCAGCAGCCTCACCCGAGTTAGCACCCAGTACTTC.

This clonotype has a count of ten or more. This chain uses TRBV20-1 with TRBJ2-1; 10 bases fit TRBD2. The CDR3 runs 13 residues. CDR1 and CDR2 (germline): DFQATT, SNEGSKA (reference sequence). J was trimmed by 5 bases and V by 5 bases; bases with no gene match: 3. CDR3 nucleotide sequence: TGCAGTGCTCGAGCGGGAGGGAACAATGAGCAGTTCTTC. This encodes CSARAGGNNEQFF.

J is TRBJ2-1 and V is TRBV5-4; 9 nucleotides match TRBD1. This CDR3 has 14 amino acids. The V and J ends lost 7 bases and 7 bases, in that order; junction bases with no gene match: 9. Germline V gene data show CDR1 as SGHNT and CDR2 as YYREEE (reference sequence). This CDR3 is CASQTKDRGNEQFF. In DNA form, the CDR3 reads TGTGCCAGCCAAACCAAGGACAGGGGTAATGAGCAGTTCTTC.

In its sample, this clonotype was seen many times. The CDR3 reads CASSVRTSGFYQETQYF. The CDR3 DNA reads as TGTGCCAGCAGTGTGAGGACTAGCGGATTCTACCAAGAGACCCAGTACTTC. The genes are TRBV6-1 and TRBJ2-5, with TRBD2 matching 10 bases. There are 17 residues in the CDR3. V trimming: 4 bases; J trimming: 0 bases; junction bases outside the gene matches: 8. The V gene's germline CDR1 is MNHNS and CDR2 SASEGT.

This clonotype was detected a few times. The chain combines TRBV5-8 with TRBJ2-3, with D uncertain. The ends were cut back, 6 bases at V and 8 bases at J, with 13 bases in the middle. The germline V gene has CDR1 SGHTS and CDR2 YDEGEE. The CDR3 extends over 12 amino acids. CDR3 sequence reads: CASTTSRFTQYF. The CDR3 bases are TGTGCCAGCACGACCTCGAGGTTTACGCAGTATTTT.

This clonotype was seen more than once but under ten times. Written as DNA, the CDR3 is TGCGCCAGCAGCCAAACTTGGCTAGCGGGTAGATCCTACAATGAGCAGTTCTTC. Amino acids: CASSQTWLAGRSYNEQFF. The V gene is TRBV4-3, the J gene TRBJ2-1; the match to TRBD2 covers 8 bases. The V segment lost 2 bases and the J segment 1 base; nucleotides outside the gene matches: 10. Per the germline V gene, CDR1 is LGHNA and CDR2 is YSLEER. CDR3 length: 18 residues.

This clonotype was observed many times. The rearrangement uses TRBV10-3 and TRBJ2-5, with no clear D. CDR1 ENHRY and CDR2 SYGVKD come from the germline V gene. V was cut by 6 bases and J by 4 bases, with 6 bases left in between. There are 11 residues in the CDR3. CDR3 DNA sequence: TGTGCCATCAGAATTGGAGAGACCCAGTACTTC. It codes for CAIRIGETQYF.

The table lists this clonotype with a few counts. The CDR3, as DNA: TGTGCCAGCAGCCAAGGAACAGGGGGAAGCGACGAGCAGTACTTC. As protein: CASSQGTGGSDEQYF. The rearrangement joins TRBV3-1 to TRBJ2-7, with 8 positions matching TRBD1. J was trimmed by 5 bases and V by 1 base; bases with no gene match: 7. CDR3 length equals 15 residues. Germline V gives CDR1 LGHDT, CDR2 YNNKEL (reference sequence).

The table lists this clonotype with a few counts. The chain employs TRBV27 and TRBJ2-7; D is perhaps TRBD1 or TRBD2 (6 bases each). Germline V gene data show CDR1 as MNHEY and CDR2 as SMNVEV (reference sequence). Trimming removed 6 bases at V and 6 bases at J, with 12 bases between. This CDR3 has 12 residues. The CDR3 sequence is CASSFPGAEQYF. The DNA for the CDR3 is TGTGCCAGCAGCTTCCCGGGGGCCGAGCAGTACTTC.

The gene calls are TRBV5-1 and TRBJ2-7; 9 bases match TRBD1. CDR3 length equals 16 residues. Germline V lookup: CDR1 SGHRS, CDR2 YFSETQ. Losses at the gene ends were 0 bases for V and 2 bases for J; bases not matched to a gene: 6. The CDR3 sequence is CASSLVETGGAYEQYF. CDR3 bases: TGCGCCAGCAGCTTGGTCGAGACAGGGGGTGCCTACGAGCAGTACTTC. Together with reference TRBV5-1 and TRBJ2-7, the CDR3 gives the full variable domain: KAGVTQTPRYLIKTRGQQVTLSCSPISGHRSVSWYQQTPGQGLQFLFEYFSETQRNKGNFPGRFSGRQFSNSRSEMNVSTLELGDSALYLCASSLVETGGAYEQYFGPGTRLTVT.

This clonotype was observed many times. The V gene is TRBV5-8, the J gene TRBJ2-3, with 10 bases lining up with TRBD1. The V gene's germline CDR1 is SGHTS and CDR2 YDEGEE. The ends lost 4 bases at V and 10 bases at J; junction bases unmatched: 12. CDR3 length equals 15 residues. Here the CDR3 reads CASSDGTGARRAQYF. The DNA of the CDR3 is TGTGCCAGCAGCGATGGGACAGGGGCCCGTAGGGCGCAGTATTTT.

This clonotype has more than one count but fewer than ten. CDR3 nucleotide sequence: TGCAGCGTTCTCGGGGGGGGGTCCTACAATGAGCAGTTCTTC. This translates into CSVLGGGSYNEQFF. The genes are TRBV29-1 and TRBJ2-1; TRBD2 matches 8 bases. Germline loops: CDR1 SQVTM, CDR2 ANQGSEA. CDR3 length: 14 residues. The ends lost 5 bases at V and 1 base at J; junction bases unmatched: 4.

This clonotype appeared many times. The chain combines TRBV5-6 with TRBJ2-2; 9 nucleotides agree with TRBD1. Germline V CDR1 and CDR2: SGHDT, YYEEEE. The CDR3 has 16 residues. V lost 0 bases and J lost 4; bases outside the gene matches: 4. The CDR3 loop reads CASSLEGQGFTGELFF. CDR3 bases: TGTGCCAGCAGCTTGGAGGGACAGGGTTTCACCGGGGAGCTGTTTTTT.

This clonotype was seen only a few times. The rearrangement uses TRBV20-1 and TRBJ2-7; TRBD2 matches at 9 bases. The germline V gene encodes CDR1 DFQATT and CDR2 SNEGSKA (reference sequence). The CDR3 totals 14 residues. V was pared by 2 bases and J by 2 bases, with 4 bases of the junction left unmatched. CDR3 residues: CSARSPSGTYEQYF. CDR3 sequence (DNA): TGCAGTGCTAGATCGCCTAGCGGGACCTACGAGCAGTACTTC.